Listed here are 27 T cell receptor beta chains from one sample, sequenced in a study of cytotoxic CD8 clonotypes in ibrutinib-treated CLL. Clones were read by immunoSEQ multiplex PCR, and TCRdb kept only the in-frame ones, dropping some. The data show 45,000 or so clones, approximately 74% seen once. The specimen comprised PBMCs, sampled after 12 months of ibrutinib treatment. Source of these receptors: a human donor with chronic lymphocytic leukemia.

The chain couples TRBV7-9 to TRBJ2-3; D not resolved. This CDR3 region has 12 residues. The V end lost 5 bases, the J end lost 6 bases, and 9 bases lay between the germline ends. Germline CDR1 SEHNR, CDR2 FQNEAQ (reference sequence). CDR3 coding DNA: TGTGCCAGCAGCCTCCTCGGGGATACGCAGTATTTT. Protein sequence: CASSLLGDTQYF. Combining the CDR3 with reference TRBV7-9 and TRBJ2-3 gives the whole variable domain DTGVSQNPRHKITKRGQNVTFRCDPISEHNRLYWYRQTLGQGPEFLTYFQNEAQLEKSRLLSDRFSAERPKGSFSTLEIQRTEQGDSAMYLCASSLLGDTQYFGPGTRLTVL.

The V gene is TRBV5-6, the J gene TRBJ2-7; TRBD2 aligns across 8 bases. The CDR3 is 17 residues long. Per germline, CDR1 SGHDT and CDR2 YYEEEE. J lost 1 base, V lost 2 bases, and 11 bases had no gene match. Written as DNA, the CDR3 is TGTGCCAGCAGCTTCAGGTCGGCGGGAGGCTCGTCCTACGAGCAGTACTTC. Its translation is CASSFRSAGGSSYEQYF.

This clone turned up a few times. This chain connects TRBV27 to TRBJ1-5; 7 bases are shared with TRBD1. CDR3 length: 15 residues. Per the germline V gene, CDR1 is MNHEY and CDR2 is SMNVEV (reference sequence). Losses at the gene ends were 7 bases for V and 5 bases for J; bases not matched to a gene: 11. This CDR3 reads CASTPEGRGDQPQHF. CDR3 DNA: TGTGCCAGCACCCCCGAAGGCAGGGGGGATCAGCCCCAGCATTTT.

The genes are TRBV19 and TRBJ1-6; D possibly corresponds to TRBD1 (5 bases). Germline-derived CDR1 and CDR2 are LNHDA and SQIVND (reference sequence). V lost 7 bases to trimming and J lost 5 bases, with 9 bases between them. The CDR3 contains 13 residues. The CDR3 sequence is CASKVGDNSPLHF. Written as DNA, the CDR3 is TGTGCCAGTAAGGTAGGGGATAATTCACCCCTCCACTTT.

This clone has more than one count but fewer than ten. The chain recombines TRBV6-5 with TRBJ1-1; 8 bases map to TRBD1. Germline V gene lookup returns CDR1 MNHEY and CDR2 SVGAGI. V lost 0 bases to trimming and J lost 4 bases; unmatched junction nucleotides: 4. The CDR3 has 15 amino acids. The CDR3 reads CASSYSRQGRTEAFF. The DNA of the CDR3 is TGTGCCAGCAGTTACTCACGACAGGGGCGCACTGAAGCTTTCTTT.

The V call is TRBV5-1, the J call TRBJ2-2; 7 nucleotides match TRBD2. Per germline, CDR1 SGHRS and CDR2 YFSETQ. Trimming removed 5 bases from V and 2 bases from J; junction bases left unmatched: 3. This CDR3 is 14 amino acids long. The CDR3 here is CASRRLANTGELFF. CDR3 nucleotide sequence: TGCGCCAGCAGAAGACTAGCAAACACCGGGGAGCTGTTTTTT.

The chain links TRBV10-3 to TRBJ2-6; D possibly matches TRBD1 or TRBD2 (5 bases each). Trimming shortened V by 8 bases and J by 0 bases, and 14 bases separated the two germline ends. From germline, CDR1 is ENHRY and CDR2 SYGVKD. This CDR3 comprises 16 residues. The CDR3 coding sequence is TGTGCCATCTCGTTGGCCGGGACCTCTGGGGCCAACGTCCTGACTTTC. Encoded protein: CAISLAGTSGANVLTF.

This chain links TRBV7-2 with TRBJ2-3; D gene ambiguous. The length of the CDR3 is 14 residues. The V gene lost 7 bases and the J gene lost 5 bases, with 16 bases spanning the gap. Germline V gene lookup returns CDR1 SGHTA and CDR2 FQGNSA. CDR3 loop: CASTRNSGGDTQYF. The CDR3 nucleotides are TGTGCCAGCACTCGAAACTCCGGTGGAGATACGCAGTATTTT.

The chain links TRBV19 to TRBJ2-1, with a weak D call TRBD2 (6 bases). Germline V gene sequence: CDR1 LNHDA, CDR2 SQIVND (reference sequence). The CDR3 consists of 16 residues. The V end lost 5 bases, the J end lost 4 bases, and 18 bases lay between the germline ends. CDR3 region: CASSAFGRDKYNEQFF. The DNA of the CDR3 is TGTGCCAGTAGTGCCTTTGGGCGGGATAAATACAATGAGCAGTTCTTC.

This chain links TRBV7-9 with TRBJ1-1; D gene uncertain. V was clipped by 9 bases and J by 0 bases, with 8 bases between them. Per germline, CDR1 SEHNR and CDR2 FQNEAQ (reference sequence). CDR3 length equals 12 residues. The CDR3 loop is CASLNLNTEAFF. Written as DNA, the CDR3 is TGTGCCAGTCTCAATTTGAACACTGAAGCTTTCTTT. The whole variable domain, filled in from reference TRBV7-9 and TRBJ1-1, reads DTGVSQNPRHKITKRGQNVTFRCDPISEHNRLYWYRQTLGQGPEFLTYFQNEAQLEKSRLLSDRFSAERPKGSFSTLEIQRTEQGDSAMYLCASLNLNTEAFFGQGTRLTVV.

J is TRBJ1-2 and V is TRBV28; no clear D. With 3 bases removed from V and 0 bases from J, the gap between germline ends came to 11 bases. Per germline, CDR1 MDHEN and CDR2 SYDVKM. The CDR3 length is 15 residues. The CDR3 nucleotides read TGTGCCAGCAGTTTCAGAGGGCCCACTAACTATGGCTACACCTTC. Its translation is CASSFRGPTNYGYTF.

In its sample, this clone was seen once. This chain joins TRBV5-4 and TRBJ2-3; the D gene is possibly TRBD1 (5 bases). Trimming left V 0 bases short and J 2 bases short, with 7 bases between. The CDR3 spans 14 residues. Germline lookup yields CDR1 SGHNT and CDR2 YYREEE (reference sequence). CDR3 bases: TGTGCCAGCAGCTTGGACAGGTCCACAGATACGCAGTATTTT. Its translation: CASSLDRSTDTQYF. Combining the CDR3 with reference TRBV5-4 and TRBJ2-3 gives the whole variable domain ETGVTQSPTHLIKTRGQQVTLRCSSQSGHNTVSWYQQALGQGPQFIFQYYREEENGRGNFPPRFSGLQFPNYSSELNVNALELDDSALYLCASSLDRSTDTQYFGPGTRLTVL.

The chain is built from TRBV27 and TRBJ1-5; D is ambiguous. Germline V CDR1 and CDR2: MNHEY, SMNVEV (reference sequence). V lost 6 bases and J lost 2, with 8 bases in between. The CDR3 is 13 residues long. The CDR3 here is CASRRGGNQPQHF. Written as DNA, the CDR3 is TGTGCCAGCAGACGGGGAGGCAATCAGCCCCAGCATTTT.

The chain employs TRBV19 and TRBJ2-5; possible D gene TRBD2, 6 bases. The germline V gene encodes CDR1 LNHDA and CDR2 SQIVND (reference sequence). This CDR3 contains 15 residues. V was trimmed by 1 base and J by 1 base, leaving 10 bases between them. The CDR3 DNA reads as TGTGCCAGTAGTATAGCGGGAGTGGCCCAAGAGACCCAGTACTTC. The encoded protein is CASSIAGVAQETQYF.

This clone was seen a single time. This rearrangement joins TRBV27 to TRBJ1-4; 7 nucleotides line up with TRBD1. Trimming cost V 3 bases and J 2 bases; bases outside gene matches: 6. This CDR3 has 16 amino acids. The germline V gene encodes CDR1 MNHEY and CDR2 SMNVEV (reference sequence). CDR3 amino acids: CASSLTGRRTNEKLFF. The DNA for the CDR3 is TGTGCCAGCAGTTTGACAGGGAGGAGGACTAATGAAAAACTGTTTTTT.

The chain joins TRBV29-1 to TRBJ1-5, with 7 bases matching TRBD1. Germline values: CDR1 SQVTM, CDR2 ANQGSEA. There are 15 residues in the CDR3. The J segment lost 7 bases and the V segment lost 6 bases, leaving 15 bases of the junction unmatched. CDR3 loop: CSVTINRGTGQPQHF. The CDR3 DNA reads as TGCAGCGTGACAATAAACAGGGGTACGGGGCAGCCCCAGCATTTT.

The V and J genes are TRBV7-9 and TRBJ1-2; 10 nucleotides agree with TRBD1. This CDR3 region has 13 residues. After removal of 6 bases from V and 8 bases from J, the junction contained 6 bases not matched to a gene. Germline CDR1 is SEHNR and CDR2 is FQNEAQ (reference sequence). The CDR3 region is CASRLGQGWGYTF. CDR3 in DNA: TGTGCCAGCAGACTGGGACAGGGGTGGGGCTACACCTTC.

This clone was seen a few times. The gene calls are TRBV2 and TRBJ2-3; D ambiguous. CDR3 length equals 17 residues. V shed 0 bases and J shed 1 base, with 14 bases lying between them. CDR1 and CDR2 from the germline V gene are SNHLY and FYNNEI. The CDR3 DNA sequence: TGTGCCAGCAGTGAAGCGCTTTTGCGGATACGCACAGATACGCAGTATTTT. Amino acids: CASSEALLRIRTDTQYF.

The J gene is TRBJ2-5, the V gene TRBV29-1; possible D gene TRBD1, 6 bases. The CDR3 loop spans 15 amino acids. Germline V gene sequence: CDR1 SQVTM, CDR2 ANQGSEA. Between the trimmed V and J ends, which lost 8 bases and 4 bases, there was a span of 23 bases. This CDR3 is CSQAMGSTGRETQYF. CDR3 in DNA: TGCAGCCAGGCCATGGGATCCACAGGGCGAGAGACCCAGTACTTC.

This clone was picked up a small number of times. The V call is TRBV30, the J call TRBJ2-1; 15 positions agree with TRBD2. The CDR3 extends over 17 amino acids. Germline CDR1 and CDR2: GTSNPN and SVGIG (reference sequence). The trim removed 5 bases at V and 5 bases at J, leaving 10 bases unmatched. In DNA form, the CDR3 reads TGTGCCTGGGGCATCGGGACTAGCGGGAGGTCAGACAATGAGCAGTTCTTC. Its protein is CAWGIGTSGRSDNEQFF.

The chain links TRBV19 to TRBJ1-1; no clear D. The CDR3 loop spans 15 amino acids. Per the germline V gene, CDR1 is LNHDA and CDR2 is SQIVND (reference sequence). V dropped 7 bases and J dropped 1 base, with 16 bases sitting between them. The chain's CDR3 is CASKGREMGNTEAFF. The CDR3, as DNA: TGTGCCAGTAAAGGGAGGGAAATGGGGAACACTGAAGCTTTCTTT.

This clone was seen only a few times. V and J are TRBV4-3 and TRBJ1-4; perhaps TRBD1 as D (5 bases). CDR1 and CDR2 from the germline V gene are LGHNA and YSLEER. V was clipped by 0 bases and J by 13 bases, with 12 bases between them. This CDR3 is built from 13 residues. The CDR3 loop reads CASSQDGGARLFF. In DNA, the CDR3 is TGCGCCAGCAGCCAAGATGGAGGGGCTAGACTGTTTTTT.

This chain uses TRBV11-2 with TRBJ2-7; weak D call: TRBD1 (5 bases). This CDR3 contains 12 residues. Looked up from germline, CDR1 is SGHAT and CDR2 is FQNNGV. With 3 bases removed from V and 3 bases from J, the gap between germline ends came to 6 bases. The CDR3 nucleotides are TGTGCCAGCAGCTTCCAGGGCTACGAGCAGTACTTC. This sequence encodes CASSFQGYEQYF.

This chain uses TRBV4-3 with TRBJ2-1; 11 bases align to TRBD2. V lost 2 bases, J lost 6 bases, and 3 bases stayed unmatched. CDR3 size: 15 residues. Germline CDR1 is LGHNA and CDR2 is YSLEER. The CDR3 DNA reads TGCGCCAGCAGCCAAACTAGCGGGAGCCCCAATGAGCAGTTCTTC. Protein: CASSQTSGSPNEQFF.

This clone has a handful of counts. The V call is TRBV4-1, the J call TRBJ2-2, with D possibly TRBD2 on 5 matching bases. V was clipped by 3 bases and J by 5 bases, with 10 bases between them. Germline CDR1 reads MGHRA; CDR2 reads YSYEKL. The CDR3 is 14 residues long. Here the CDR3 reads CASSHRGKTGELFF. DNA of the CDR3: TGCGCCAGCAGCCACCGGGGAAAAACCGGGGAGCTGTTTTTT.

The CDR3 sequence: CAWSWGQGGEAFF. CDR3 bases: TGTGCCTGGAGTTGGGGACAGGGTGGCGAAGCTTTCTTT. This chain links TRBV30 with TRBJ1-1; 9 positions match TRBD1. Trimming cost V 2 bases and J 8 bases; bases outside gene matches: 6. Germline assignment: CDR1 GTSNPN and CDR2 SVGIG (reference sequence). CDR3 length: 13 amino acids.

This sequence joins TRBV5-4 and TRBJ1-3; no reliable D call. The CDR3 consists of 16 residues. Germline CDR1 and CDR2: SGHNT and YYREEE (reference sequence). V lost 0 bases to trimming and J lost 0 bases, with 10 bases between them. CDR3 sequence: CASSLDGTFSGNTIYF. The CDR3 nucleotides are TGTGCCAGCAGCTTGGACGGAACATTCTCTGGAAACACCATATATTTT.